Listed below are T cell receptor beta chains from one sample, sequenced in a study of CD8+ T cells in alopecia areata. TCRdb keeps only in-frame clones here, not all; method: immunoSEQ multiplex PCR. Of 100,000 or so clones listed, just under 60% are singletons. The source material was CD8+ T cells sorted from blood, sampled between weeks 55 and 65, from a patient treated with tofacitinib. Receptors were obtained from a human donor with alopecia areata. Each CDR3 is given with its conserved first and last residue.

cdr3_length j_call v_call cdr3_aa
17 TRBJ2-3 TRBV2 CASEIGVLGLNTDTQYF
14 TRBJ2-5 TRBV4-1 CASRGNSVQETQYF
16 TRBJ1-4 TRBV7-9 CASSYGTGTFNEKLFF
14 TRBJ2-1 TRBV27 CAASGGGPYNEQFF
15 TRBJ1-2 TRBV5-1 CASSLGDRVNYGYTF
12 TRBJ2-2 TRBV30 CASDFNTGELFF
15 TRBJ1-5 TRBV5-5 CASSVGQGGNQPQHF
19 TRBJ2-5 TRBV21-1 CASSSVGAPPRWDQETQYF
16 TRBJ2-1 TRBV5-6 CASSGGQGASYNEQFF
13 TRBJ1-1 TRBV7-2 CASSLNRNTEAFF
14 TRBJ2-7 TRBV6-1 CASSPDKGFYEQYF
16 TRBJ2-3 TRBV5-1 CASSLEARLSTDTQYF
15 TRBJ2-7 TRBV7-9 CASSLVQGAFYEQYF
14 TRBJ2-2 TRBV25-1 CASRGDGDTGELFF
16 TRBJ2-7 TRBV5-1 CASSPGVRTGGVEQYF